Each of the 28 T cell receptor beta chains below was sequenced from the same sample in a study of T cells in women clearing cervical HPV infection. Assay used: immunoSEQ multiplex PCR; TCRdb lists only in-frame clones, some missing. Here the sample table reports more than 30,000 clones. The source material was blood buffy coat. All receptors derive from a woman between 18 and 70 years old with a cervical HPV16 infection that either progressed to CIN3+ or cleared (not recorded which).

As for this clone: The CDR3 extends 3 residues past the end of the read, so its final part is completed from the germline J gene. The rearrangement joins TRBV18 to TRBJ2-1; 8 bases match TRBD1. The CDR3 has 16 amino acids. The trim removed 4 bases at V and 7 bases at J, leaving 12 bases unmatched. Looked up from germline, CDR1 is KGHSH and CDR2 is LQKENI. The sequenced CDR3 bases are TGTGCCAGCTCACTACTCGGGACAGGCGTTCCGAATGAG. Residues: CASSLLGTGVPNE. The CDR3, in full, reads CASSLLGTGVPNEQFF.

Partial CDR3 DNA: TGTGCCAGCAGTGAACGGGGTGGTTACAATGAG. This translates into CASSERGGYNE. Given in full, the CDR3 is CASSERGGYNEQFF. The chain carries TRBV2 and TRBJ2-1; TRBD2 is a possible D gene (5 bases). The read ends 3 residues early relative to the CDR3; the germline J gene fills the gap. The V gene lost 2 bases and the J gene lost 4 bases, with 9 bases spanning the gap. The CDR3 extends over 14 amino acids. Germline lookup yields CDR1 SNHLY and CDR2 FYNNEI.

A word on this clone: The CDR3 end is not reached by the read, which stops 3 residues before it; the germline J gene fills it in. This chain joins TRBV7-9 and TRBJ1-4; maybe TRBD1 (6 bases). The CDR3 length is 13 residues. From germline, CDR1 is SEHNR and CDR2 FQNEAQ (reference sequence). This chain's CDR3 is CASSLDSFGPLFF. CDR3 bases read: TGTGCCAGCAGCCTGGACAGTTTCGGCCCA.

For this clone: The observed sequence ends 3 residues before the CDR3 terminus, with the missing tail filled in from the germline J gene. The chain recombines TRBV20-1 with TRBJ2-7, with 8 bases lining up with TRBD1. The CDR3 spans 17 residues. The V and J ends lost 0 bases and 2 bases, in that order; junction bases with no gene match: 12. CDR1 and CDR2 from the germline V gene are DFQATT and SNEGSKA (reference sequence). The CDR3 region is CSARDRLGTGRTYEQYF. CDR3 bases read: TGCAGTGCTAGAGATCGTTTAGGGACAGGTCGTACCTACGAG.

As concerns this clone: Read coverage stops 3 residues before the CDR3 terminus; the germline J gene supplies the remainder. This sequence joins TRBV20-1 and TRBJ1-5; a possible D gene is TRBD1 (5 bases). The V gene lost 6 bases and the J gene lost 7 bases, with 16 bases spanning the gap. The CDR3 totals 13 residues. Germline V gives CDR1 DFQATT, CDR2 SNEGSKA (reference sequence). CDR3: CSAQPNTGQPQHF. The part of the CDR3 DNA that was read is TGCAGTGCCCAACCAAATACAGGACAGCCC.

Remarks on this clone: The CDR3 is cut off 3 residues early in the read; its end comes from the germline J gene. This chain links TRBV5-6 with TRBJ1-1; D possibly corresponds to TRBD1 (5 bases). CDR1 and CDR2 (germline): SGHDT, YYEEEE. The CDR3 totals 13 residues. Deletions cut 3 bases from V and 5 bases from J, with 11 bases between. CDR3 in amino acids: CASSYQGPTEAFF. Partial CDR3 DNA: TGTGCCAGCAGCTACCAGGGTCCGACTGAA.

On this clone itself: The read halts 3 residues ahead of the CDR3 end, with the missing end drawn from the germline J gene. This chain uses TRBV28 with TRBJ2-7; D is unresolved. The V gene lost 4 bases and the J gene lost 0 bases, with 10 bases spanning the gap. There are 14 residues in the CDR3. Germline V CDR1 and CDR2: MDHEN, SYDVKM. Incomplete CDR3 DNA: TGTGCCAGCAGTTCTTCCGGGTCCTCCTACGAG. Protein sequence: CASSSSGSSYE. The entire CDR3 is CASSSSGSSYEQYF.

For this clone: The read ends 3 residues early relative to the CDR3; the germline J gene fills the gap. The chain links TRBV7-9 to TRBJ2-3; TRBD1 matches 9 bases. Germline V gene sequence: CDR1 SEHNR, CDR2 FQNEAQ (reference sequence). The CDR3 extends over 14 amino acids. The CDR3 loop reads CASSSGTGKETQYF. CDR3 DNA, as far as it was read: TGTGCCAGCAGCTCAGGGACAGGGAAAGAGACG.

The covered CDR3 bases are TGTGCCAGCAGCTTGGGGGACAAGACCTACGAG. It specifies CASSLGDKTYE. The complete CDR3 sequence is CASSLGDKTYEQYF. The chain joins TRBV5-4 to TRBJ2-7, with TRBD1 as a possible D gene (6 bases). The DNA ends 3 residues before the CDR3 does, and the rest of the CDR3 is filled in from the germline J gene. This CDR3 is 14 amino acids long. Trimming shortened V by 0 bases and J by 2 bases, and 9 bases separated the two germline ends. In germline, CDR1 is SGHNT, CDR2 YYREEE (reference sequence).

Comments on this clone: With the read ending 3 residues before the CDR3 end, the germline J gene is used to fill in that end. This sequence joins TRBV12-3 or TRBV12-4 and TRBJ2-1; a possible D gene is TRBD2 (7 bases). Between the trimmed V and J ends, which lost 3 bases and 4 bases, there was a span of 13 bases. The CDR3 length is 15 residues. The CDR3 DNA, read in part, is TGTGCCAGCAGTTTCAGGGGAGGGCTTTACAATGAG. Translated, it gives CASSFRGGLYNE. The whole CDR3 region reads CASSFRGGLYNEQFF.

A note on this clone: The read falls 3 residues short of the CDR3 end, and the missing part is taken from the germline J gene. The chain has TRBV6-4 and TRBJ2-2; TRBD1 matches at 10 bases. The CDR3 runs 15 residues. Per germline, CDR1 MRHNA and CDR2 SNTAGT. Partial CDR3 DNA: TGTGCCAGCACCATAAGACAGGGGGCTAATGAAAAG. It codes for CASTIRQGANEK. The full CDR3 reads CASTIRQGANEKLFF.

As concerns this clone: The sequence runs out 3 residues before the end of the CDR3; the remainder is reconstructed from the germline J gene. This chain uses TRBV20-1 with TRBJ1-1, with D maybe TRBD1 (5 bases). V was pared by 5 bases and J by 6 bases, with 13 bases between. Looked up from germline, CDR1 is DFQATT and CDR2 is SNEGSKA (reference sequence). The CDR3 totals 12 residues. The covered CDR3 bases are TGCAGTGCTTCCAGGGAACGCCCTGAA. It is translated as CSASRERPE. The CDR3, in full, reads CSASRERPEAFF.

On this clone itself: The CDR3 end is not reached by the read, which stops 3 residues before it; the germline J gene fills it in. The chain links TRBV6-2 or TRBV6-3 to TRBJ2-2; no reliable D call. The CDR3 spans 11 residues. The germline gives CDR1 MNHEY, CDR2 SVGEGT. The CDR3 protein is CASTSSSPLFF. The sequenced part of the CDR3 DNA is TGTGCCAGCACTAGTTCATCACCG.

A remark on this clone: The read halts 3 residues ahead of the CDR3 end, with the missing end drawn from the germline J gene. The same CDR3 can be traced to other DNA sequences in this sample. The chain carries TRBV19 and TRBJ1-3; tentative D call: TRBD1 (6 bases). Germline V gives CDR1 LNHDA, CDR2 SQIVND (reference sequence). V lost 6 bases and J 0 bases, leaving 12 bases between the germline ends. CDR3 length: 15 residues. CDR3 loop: CASSQQGFSGNTIYF. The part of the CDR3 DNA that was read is TGTGCCAGTAGCCAACAGGGCTTCTCTGGAAACACC. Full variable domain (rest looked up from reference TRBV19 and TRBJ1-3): DGGITQSPKYLFRKEGQNVTLSCEQNLNHDAMYWYRQDPGQGLRLIYYSQIVNDFQKGDIAEGYSVSREKKESFPLTVTSAQKNPTAFYLCASSQQGFSGNTIYFGEGSWLTVV.

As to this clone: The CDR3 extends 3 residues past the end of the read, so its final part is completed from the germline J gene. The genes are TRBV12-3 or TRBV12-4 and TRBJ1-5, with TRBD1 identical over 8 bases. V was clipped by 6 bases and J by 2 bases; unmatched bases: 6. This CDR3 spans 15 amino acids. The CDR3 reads CASRFAGGGNQPQHF. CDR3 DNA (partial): TGTGCCAGCAGGTTCGCAGGGGGCGGCAATCAGCCC.

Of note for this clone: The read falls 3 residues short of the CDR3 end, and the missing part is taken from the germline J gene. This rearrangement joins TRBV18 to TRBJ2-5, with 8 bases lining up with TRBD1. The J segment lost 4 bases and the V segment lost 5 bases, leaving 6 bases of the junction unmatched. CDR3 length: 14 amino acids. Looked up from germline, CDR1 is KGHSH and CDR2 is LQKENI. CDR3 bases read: TGTGCCAGCTCAAAGCAGGGGGCAGGAGAGACC. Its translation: CASSKQGAGET. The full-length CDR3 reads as CASSKQGAGETQYF.

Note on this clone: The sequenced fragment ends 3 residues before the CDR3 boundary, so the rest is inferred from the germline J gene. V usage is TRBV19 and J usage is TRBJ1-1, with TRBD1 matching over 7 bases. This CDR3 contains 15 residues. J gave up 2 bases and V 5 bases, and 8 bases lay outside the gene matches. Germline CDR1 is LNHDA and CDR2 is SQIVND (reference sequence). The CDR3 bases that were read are TGTGCCAGTAGTCAAGGAGGGGGCCGAAACACTGAA. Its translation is CASSQGGGRNTE. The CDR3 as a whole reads CASSQGGGRNTEAFF.

This chain's CDR3 is CAISGPSGVDEQFF. The covered CDR3 bases are TGTGCCATCAGCGGGCCTAGCGGGGTTGATGAG. V and J are TRBV10-3 and TRBJ2-1; 9 positions match TRBD2. Coverage ceases 3 residues before the CDR3 finishes, and the germline J gene fills in the end. There are 14 residues in the CDR3. Per germline, CDR1 ENHRY and CDR2 SYGVKD. The V segment lost 6 bases and the J segment 8 bases; nucleotides outside the gene matches: 8.

The DNA read from the CDR3 is TGTGCCTGGACCATGCACGGGGGAGCTCAGCCC. The encoded protein is CAWTMHGGAQP. The whole CDR3 sequence reads CAWTMHGGAQPQHF. The chain links TRBV30 to TRBJ1-5, with a tentative D call TRBD1 (5 bases). The sequence runs out 3 residues before the end of the CDR3; the remainder is reconstructed from the germline J gene. Germline V lookup: CDR1 GTSNPN, CDR2 SVGIG (reference sequence). This CDR3 region has 14 residues. Trimming took 4 bases from V and 6 from J, leaving 16 bases between them. Drawing the rest from reference TRBV30 and TRBJ1-5, the complete variable domain is SQTIHQWPATLVQPVGSPLSLECTVEGTSNPNLYWYRQAAGRGLQLLFYSVGIGQISSEVPQNLSASRPQDRQFILSSKKLLLSDSGFYLCAWTMHGGAQPQHFGDGTRLSIL.

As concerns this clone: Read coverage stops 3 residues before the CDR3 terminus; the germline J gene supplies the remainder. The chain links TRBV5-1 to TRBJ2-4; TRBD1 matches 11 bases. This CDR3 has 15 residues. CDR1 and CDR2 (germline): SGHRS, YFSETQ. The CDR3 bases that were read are TGCGCCAGCAGCTTGACCGGGACAGGGGGGGAGACT. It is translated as CASSLTGTGGET. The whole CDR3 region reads CASSLTGTGGETQYF.

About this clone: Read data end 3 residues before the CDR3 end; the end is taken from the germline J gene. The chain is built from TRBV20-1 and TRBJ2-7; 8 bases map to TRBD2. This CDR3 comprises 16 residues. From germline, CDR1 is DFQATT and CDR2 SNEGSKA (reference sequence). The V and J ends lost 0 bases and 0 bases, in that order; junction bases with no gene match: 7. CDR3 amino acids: CSARDLLSGTSYEQYF. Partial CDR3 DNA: TGCAGTGCTAGAGACCTCCTTAGCGGGACCTCCTACGAG.

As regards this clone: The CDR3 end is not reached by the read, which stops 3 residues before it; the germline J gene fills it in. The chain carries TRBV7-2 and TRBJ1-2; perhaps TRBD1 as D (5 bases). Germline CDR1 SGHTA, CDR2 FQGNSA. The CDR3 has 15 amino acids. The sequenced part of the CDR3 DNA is TGTGCCAGCAGCACCCTAGCGGGGGTCTACAATGAC. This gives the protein CASSTLAGVYND. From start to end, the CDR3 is CASSTLAGVYNDYTF.

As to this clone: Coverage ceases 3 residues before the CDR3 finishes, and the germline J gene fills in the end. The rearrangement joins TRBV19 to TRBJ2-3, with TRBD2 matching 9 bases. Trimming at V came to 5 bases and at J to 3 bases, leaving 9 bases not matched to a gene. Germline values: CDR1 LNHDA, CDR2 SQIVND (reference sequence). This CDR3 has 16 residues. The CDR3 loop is CASSSWGRGGTDTQYF. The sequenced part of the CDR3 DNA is TGTGCCAGTAGTTCATGGGGGCGGGGGGGAACAGATACG.

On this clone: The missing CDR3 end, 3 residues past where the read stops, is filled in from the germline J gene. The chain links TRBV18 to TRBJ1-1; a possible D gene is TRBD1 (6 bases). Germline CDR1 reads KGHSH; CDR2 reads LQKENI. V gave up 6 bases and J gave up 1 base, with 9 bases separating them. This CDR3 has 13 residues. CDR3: CASSRDKNTEAFF. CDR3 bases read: TGTGCCAGCTCTAGGGACAAGAACACTGAA.

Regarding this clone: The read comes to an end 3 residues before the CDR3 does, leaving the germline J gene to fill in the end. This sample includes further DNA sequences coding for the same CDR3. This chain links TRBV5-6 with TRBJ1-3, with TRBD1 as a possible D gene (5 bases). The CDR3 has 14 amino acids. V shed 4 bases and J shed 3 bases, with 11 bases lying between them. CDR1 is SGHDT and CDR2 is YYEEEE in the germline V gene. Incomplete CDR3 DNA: TGTGCCAGCAGCCCCTGGGGGGATGGAAACACC. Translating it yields CASSPWGDGNT. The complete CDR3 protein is CASSPWGDGNTIYF.

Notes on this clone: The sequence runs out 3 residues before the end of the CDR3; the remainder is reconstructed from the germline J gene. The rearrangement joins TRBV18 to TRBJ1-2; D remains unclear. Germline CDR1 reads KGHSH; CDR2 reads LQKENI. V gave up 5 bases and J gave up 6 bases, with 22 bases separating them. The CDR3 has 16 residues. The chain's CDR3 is CASSWTGIMSIDGYTF. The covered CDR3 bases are TGTGCCAGCTCATGGACGGGGATCATGTCTATTGATGGC.

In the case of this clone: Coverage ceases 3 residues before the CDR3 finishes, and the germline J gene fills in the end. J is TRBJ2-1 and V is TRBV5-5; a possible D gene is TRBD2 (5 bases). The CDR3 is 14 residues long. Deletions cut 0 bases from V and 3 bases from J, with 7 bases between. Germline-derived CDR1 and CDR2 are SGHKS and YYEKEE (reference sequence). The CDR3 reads CASSLASGYNEQFF. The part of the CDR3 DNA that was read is TGTGCCAGCAGCTTGGCCAGCGGCTACAATGAG.

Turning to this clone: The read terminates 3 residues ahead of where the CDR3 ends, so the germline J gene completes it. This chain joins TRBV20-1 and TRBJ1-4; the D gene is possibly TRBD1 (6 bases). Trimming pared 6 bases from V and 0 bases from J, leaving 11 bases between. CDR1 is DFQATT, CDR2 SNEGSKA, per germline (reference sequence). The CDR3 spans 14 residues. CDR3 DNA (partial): TGCAGTGCGGAGGGGGATGCAACTAATGAAAAA. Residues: CSAEGDATNEK. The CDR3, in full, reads CSAEGDATNEKLFF.